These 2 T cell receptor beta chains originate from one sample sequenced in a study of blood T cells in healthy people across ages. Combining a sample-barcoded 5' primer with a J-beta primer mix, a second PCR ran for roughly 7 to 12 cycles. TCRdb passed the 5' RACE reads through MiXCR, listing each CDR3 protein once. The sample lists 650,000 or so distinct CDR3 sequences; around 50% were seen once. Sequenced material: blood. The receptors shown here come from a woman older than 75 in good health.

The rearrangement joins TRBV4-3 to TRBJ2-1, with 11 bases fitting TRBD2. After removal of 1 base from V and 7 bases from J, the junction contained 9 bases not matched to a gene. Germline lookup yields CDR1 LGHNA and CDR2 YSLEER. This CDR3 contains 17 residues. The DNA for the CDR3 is TGCGCCAGCAGCCAAGGGACTAGCGGGCGAGTGAGGAATGAGCAGTTCTTC. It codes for CASSQGTSGRVRNEQFF.

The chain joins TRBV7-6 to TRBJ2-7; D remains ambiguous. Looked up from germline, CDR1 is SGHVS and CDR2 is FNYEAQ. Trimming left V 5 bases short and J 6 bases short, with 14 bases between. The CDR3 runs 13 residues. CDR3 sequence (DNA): TGTGCCAGCAGCCCGTTCGGTAGCTTCGAGCAGTACTTC. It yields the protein CASSPFGSFEQYF.